The 22 T cell receptor beta chains below were found in one sample sequenced in a study of regulatory T cells in long-lasting Graves disease. Combining iRepertoire HTBI primers with Arm-PCR of CDR3 regions, the authors built TCR beta libraries. TCRdb redid the calling of the multiplex PCR reads with MiXCR, one entry per CDR3 protein. The sample records almost 350,000 distinct CDR3 sequences, about 20% being singletons. Stated time point: persistent/refractory GD, antithyroid drugs over 5 years with positive TRAb. Generation of the TCR library employed RNA extracted from PBMCs. This sample comprised peripheral blood mononuclear cells (PBMCs), obtained when the disease was refractory, from a patient treated with antithyroid drugs. Receptors originate from a female donor with Graves disease.

This chain connects TRBV27 to TRBJ2-2; the D gene could be TRBD1 or TRBD2 (5 bases each). The CDR3 has 14 residues. Germline loops: CDR1 MNHEY, CDR2 SMNVEV (reference sequence). Trimming stripped 5 bases from V and 2 bases from J, with 9 bases between. In nucleotides, the CDR3 is TGTGCCAGCAGTGGGGGAGAAAACACCGGGGAGCTGTTTTTT. Protein product: CASSGGENTGELFF.

The sample holds many counts of this clonotype. V gene TRBV6-2 or TRBV6-3 combines with J gene TRBJ2-7; a possible D gene is TRBD1 (5 bases). The CDR3 covers 14 residues. Germline CDR1 MNHEY, CDR2 SVGEGT. Trimming took 4 bases from V and 4 from J, leaving 14 bases between them. The CDR3 region is CASSLGLRQYEQYF. CDR3 sequence (DNA): TGTGCCAGCAGTTTGGGTTTGAGACAGTACGAGCAGTACTTC.

This clonotype was counted many times. The rearrangement joins TRBV12-5 to TRBJ2-6; D call uncertain. The CDR3 is 13 residues long. Looked up from germline, CDR1 is LGHNT and CDR2 is FRNRAP. The V and J ends lost 7 bases and 0 bases respectively, with 4 bases between them. CDR3 residues: CASAASGANVLTF. The CDR3 nucleotides read TGTGCTAGTGCTGCCTCTGGGGCCAACGTCCTGACTTTC. The variable domain in full, completed from reference TRBV12-5 and TRBJ2-6, reads DARVTQTPRHKVTEMGQEVTMRCQPILGHNTVFWYRQTMMQGLELLAYFRNRAPLDDSGMPKDRFSAEMPDATLATLKIQPSEPRDSAVYFCASAASGANVLTFGAGSRLTVL.

The chain carries TRBV6-1 and TRBJ1-1, with TRBD1 identical over 8 bases. CDR3 size: 13 residues. Germline V gene sequence: CDR1 MNHNS, CDR2 SASEGT. J lost 3 bases, V lost 7 bases, and 4 bases had no gene match. The CDR3 DNA follows: TGTGCCAGCATAATCAGGGGGCACACTGAAGCTTTCTTT. Amino acid sequence: CASIIRGHTEAFF.

In its sample, this clonotype was seen a few times. V and J are TRBV4-2 and TRBJ2-5, with D possibly being TRBD1 (5 bases). The germline V gene encodes CDR1 LGHNA and CDR2 YNFKEQ. The CDR3 spans 15 residues. Trimming pared 4 bases from V and 2 bases from J, leaving 14 bases between. The CDR3 DNA reads as TGTGCCAGCAGCCCTTCCCAGGCAGGGCAAGAGACCCAGTACTTC. Protein product: CASSPSQAGQETQYF.

This clonotype was picked up a small number of times. The V call is TRBV28, the J call TRBJ1-6; no clear D. Germline values: CDR1 MDHEN, CDR2 SYDVKM. CDR3 length: 12 residues. Deletions cut 6 bases from V and 10 bases from J, with 10 bases between. The CDR3 loop is CASRREGSPLHF. In DNA form, the CDR3 reads TGTGCCAGCAGGAGGGAAGGGTCACCCCTCCACTTT. Combining the CDR3 with reference TRBV28 and TRBJ1-6 gives the whole variable domain DVKVTQSSRYLVKRTGEKVFLECVQDMDHENMFWYRQDPGLGLRLIYFSYDVKMKEKGDIPEGYSVSREKKERFSLILESASTNQTSMYLCASRREGSPLHFGNGTRLTVT.

The rearrangement uses TRBV6-1 and TRBJ2-1; tentatively, D is TRBD2 (7 bases). The CDR3 is made up of 15 amino acids. The germline V gene encodes CDR1 MNHNS and CDR2 SASEGT. V was cut by 6 bases and J by 8 bases, with 20 bases left in between. CDR3 nucleotides: TGTGCCAGCAGCAGCCGAGGGGGGGGATTCGATGAGCAGTTCTTC. Protein: CASSSRGGGFDEQFF.

This clonotype was counted only a few times. The CDR3 nucleotides are TGCAGTGCTAGAGTGGGCCTACCTAATCAGCCCCAGCATTTT. As protein: CSARVGLPNQPQHF. The genes are TRBV20-1 and TRBJ1-5; D is unclear. Trimming cost V 1 base and J 4 bases, with 11 bases left between them. Germline CDR1 and CDR2: DFQATT and SNEGSKA (reference sequence). CDR3 size: 14 residues.

This clonotype was counted between two and nine times. The genes are TRBV20-1 and TRBJ2-5; possibly TRBD1 for D (5 bases). CDR1 is DFQATT and CDR2 is SNEGSKA in the germline V gene (reference sequence). The CDR3 loop spans 15 amino acids. V shed 2 bases and J shed 1 base, with 14 bases lying between them. DNA of the CDR3: TGCAGTGCTAGACATCCGACAGTATCCCAAGAGACCCAGTACTTC. It yields the protein CSARHPTVSQETQYF.

A note on this clonotype: One end of the junction does not line up with germline, which may come from a read error. The CDR3 spells CASSGQGYGQYF. The CDR3 coding sequence is TGTGCCAGCAGTGGACAGGGTTACGGGCAGTACTTC. The chain has TRBV2 and TRBJ2-7, with 7 bases fitting TRBD1. CDR1 is SNHLY and CDR2 is FYNNEI in the germline V gene. The CDR3 is made up of 12 amino acids.

As regards this clonotype: This may stem from a read error, because a much larger clone lies one nucleotide away. It is likely a read error, because the conserved phenylalanine at the end of the CDR3 is missing. The chain recombines TRBV20-1 with TRBJ2-7, with D possibly matching TRBD2 (5 bases). Trimming pared 4 bases from V and 3 bases from J, leaving 10 bases between. Germline-derived CDR1 and CDR2 are DFQATT and SNEGSKA (reference sequence). The CDR3 has 12 amino acids. CDR3 sequence: CSAKRTGYEQYS. The CDR3 DNA reads TGCAGTGCTAAGAGGACTGGCTACGAGCAGTACTCC.

This clonotype was counted at least ten times. The chain couples TRBV19 to TRBJ1-1, with 7 bases aligning to TRBD1. V was pared by 3 bases and J by 0 bases, with 1 base of the junction left unmatched. The CDR3 is 14 amino acids. CDR1 is LNHDA, CDR2 SQIVND, per germline (reference sequence). CDR3 protein: CASSMGQMNTEAFF. For the CDR3, the DNA is TGTGCCAGTAGTATGGGACAGATGAACACTGAAGCTTTCTTT.

The table lists this clonotype with many counts. The genes are TRBV7-8 and TRBJ1-1; no firm D call. Germline V gene data show CDR1 as SGHVS and CDR2 as FQNEAQ. The CDR3 consists of 14 residues. V lost 2 bases to trimming and J lost 4 bases, with 11 bases between them. CDR3 sequence (DNA): TGTGCCAGCAGCTTACAGTTTGAGGGCACTGAAGCTTTCTTT. Amino acids: CASSLQFEGTEAFF.

This clonotype has a count of ten or more. The J gene is TRBJ1-1, the V gene TRBV11-2, with D hard to call. The V gene lost 2 bases and the J gene lost 4 bases, with 14 bases spanning the gap. The CDR3 has 15 residues. Germline V gene lookup returns CDR1 SGHAT and CDR2 FQNNGV. The CDR3 loop reads CASSLLVGWGTEAFF. As DNA, the CDR3 is TGTGCCAGCAGCTTACTCGTGGGGTGGGGCACTGAAGCTTTCTTT.

The chain recombines TRBV30 with TRBJ2-6; 7 bases agree with TRBD1. The V segment lost 3 bases and the J segment 2 bases; nucleotides outside the gene matches: 1. The CDR3 totals 14 residues. Germline CDR1 reads GTSNPN; CDR2 reads SVGIG (reference sequence). CDR3 sequence reads: CAWSTGAGANVLTF. The CDR3 DNA is TGTGCCTGGAGCACAGGGGCTGGGGCCAACGTCCTGACTTTC. The whole variable domain, filled in from reference TRBV30 and TRBJ2-6, reads SQTIHQWPATLVQPVGSPLSLECTVEGTSNPNLYWYRQAAGRGLQLLFYSVGIGQISSEVPQNLSASRPQDRQFILSSKKLLLSDSGFYLCAWSTGAGANVLTFGAGSRLTVL.

The table lists this clonotype with a few counts. The chain links TRBV7-2 to TRBJ1-3, with D possibly matching TRBD1 (5 bases). The germline gives CDR1 SGHTA, CDR2 FQGNSA. This CDR3 has 14 residues. Trimming removed 3 bases at V and 2 bases at J, with 8 bases between. This chain's CDR3 is CASSFGRAGNTIYF. As DNA, the CDR3 is TGTGCCAGCAGCTTTGGCAGGGCTGGAAACACCATATATTTT.

In its sample, this clonotype was seen many times. The rearrangement uses TRBV7-2 and TRBJ1-5; TRBD1 agrees at 11 bases. Germline V gene lookup returns CDR1 SGHTA and CDR2 FQGNSA. This CDR3 has 18 amino acids. Losses at the gene ends were 5 bases for V and 8 bases for J; bases not matched to a gene: 17. Here the CDR3 DNA reads TGTGCCAGCAGCCTCTTGTCCCGCTCTCCGGGACAGGGGGAGCCCCAGCATTTT. It yields the protein CASSLLSRSPGQGEPQHF.

The gene calls are TRBV18 and TRBJ1-6, with no clear D. Germline V gene sequence: CDR1 KGHSH, CDR2 LQKENI. The CDR3 sequence is 16 residues long. V was pared by 2 bases and J by 0 bases, with 8 bases between. CDR3 in DNA: TGTGCCAGCTCACCAACGGGGTACTCCTATAATTCACCCCTCCACTTT. Residues: CASSPTGYSYNSPLHF.

In this sample, this clonotype turned up many times. V and J are TRBV6-2 or TRBV6-3 and TRBJ2-5, with D perhaps matching TRBD1 (6 bases). The CDR3 runs 15 residues. The germline V gene has CDR1 MNHEY and CDR2 SVGEGT. V was shortened by 2 bases and J by 0 bases, with 10 bases between the two germline ends. The CDR3 DNA is TGTGCCAGCAGTTACCTGACAGGCTACCAAGAGACCCAGTACTTC. It is translated as CASSYLTGYQETQYF.

This clonotype was seen repeatedly, ten times or more. The CDR3 is CASSDEGYTEAFF. CDR3 in DNA: TGTGCCAGCAGTGATGAGGGGTACACTGAAGCTTTCTTT. V is TRBV2 and J is TRBJ1-1; maybe TRBD1 (5 bases). This CDR3 is 13 amino acids long. Trimming pared 3 bases from V and 3 bases from J, leaving 8 bases between. The germline CDR1 and CDR2 sequences are SNHLY and FYNNEI. The entire variable domain, with the rest obtained from reference TRBV2 and TRBJ1-1, is as follows: EPEVTQTPSHQVTQMGQEVILRCVPISNHLYFYWYRQILGQKVEFLVSFYNNEISEKSEIFDDQFSVERPDGSNFTLKIRSTKLEDSAMYFCASSDEGYTEAFFGQGTRLTVV.

This clonotype turned up a few times. The rearrangement uses TRBV15 and TRBJ1-1; the D gene is possibly TRBD1 (6 bases). This CDR3 spans 14 amino acids. Trimming stripped 4 bases from V and 4 bases from J, with 13 bases between. The V gene's germline CDR1 is LNHNV and CDR2 YYDKDF (reference sequence). CDR3 sequence reads: CATSTQGLGTEAFF. The CDR3 nucleotides are TGTGCCACCAGCACACAGGGTTTGGGCACTGAAGCTTTCTTT.

The V gene is TRBV7-6, the J gene TRBJ1-5; TRBD1 aligns across 8 bases. After removal of 5 bases from V and 2 bases from J, the junction contained 8 bases not matched to a gene. CDR3 length: 16 residues. Germline values: CDR1 SGHVS, CDR2 FNYEAQ. This chain's CDR3 is CASSDVPGQGNQPQHF. In DNA form, the CDR3 reads TGTGCCAGCAGCGACGTACCGGGACAGGGCAATCAGCCCCAGCATTTT.